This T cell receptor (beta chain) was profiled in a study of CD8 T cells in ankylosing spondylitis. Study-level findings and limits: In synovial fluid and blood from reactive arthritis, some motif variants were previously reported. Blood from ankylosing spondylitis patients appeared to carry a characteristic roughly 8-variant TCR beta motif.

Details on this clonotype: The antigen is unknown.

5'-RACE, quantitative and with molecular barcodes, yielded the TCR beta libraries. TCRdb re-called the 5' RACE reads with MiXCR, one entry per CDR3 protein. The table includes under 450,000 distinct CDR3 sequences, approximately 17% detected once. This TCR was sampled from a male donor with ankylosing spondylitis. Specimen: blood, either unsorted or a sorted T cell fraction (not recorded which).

As DNA, the CDR3 is TGCAGTGCTAGCGGCGGCCCCGGAAACACCATATATTTT. Translating it yields CSASGGPGNTIYF. This rearrangement joins TRBV20-1 to TRBJ1-3; D is unresolved. V was cut by 3 bases and J by 4 bases, with 10 bases left in between. Germline V gene sequence: CDR1 DFQATT, CDR2 SNEGSKA (reference sequence). The CDR3 length is 13 residues.